This T cell receptor (beta chain) was identified in a study of T cells in Graves' hyperthyroidism and ophthalmopathy. The PBMCs were sourced from fresh peripheral blood (about 10 ml). Overall study results and limits: In simple terms, a model built on 13 V-J features told ophthalmopathy apart from stable hyperthyroidism.

CDR1 DFQATT and CDR2 SNEGSKA come from the germline V gene (reference sequence). This CDR3 is built from 13 residues. V lost 0 bases and J lost 7, with 13 bases in between. This clonotype was observed at least ten times. No antigen is known for it. There were TCR beta CDR3 regions amplified from RNA transcripts. Carried out on the TCR CDR3, a first-round RT-PCR used the HTBI primer set. TCRdb processed the multiplex PCR reads anew with MiXCR; each CDR3 protein has one entry. Of fewer than 650,000 distinct CDR3 sequences listed, around 15% are singletons. The source material was blood. The chain is built from TRBV20-1 and TRBJ2-7; D might be TRBD2 (6 bases). The source is a middle-aged woman with Graves' ophthalmopathy. The DNA for the CDR3 is TGCAGTGCTAGAGACCGGTGGGAGGAAGAGCAGTACTTC. Translated, it gives CSARDRWEEEQYF.